These 24 T cell receptor beta chains were all obtained from the same sample, sequenced in a study of blood T cell repertoires in COVID-19. Repertoires were generated with immunoSEQ multiplex PCR, while TCRdb's copy carries only in-frame clones and drops some. The sample holds some 160,000 clones, around four fifths seen once. The sequencing input was peripheral blood. These receptors were obtained from a woman older than 75 with COVID-19, enrolled during active disease.

In this sample, this clone turned up once. The rearrangement joins TRBV2 to TRBJ1-1; no definite D call. V lost 5 bases to trimming and J lost 1 base, with 8 bases between them. Germline loops: CDR1 SNHLY, CDR2 FYNNEI. This CDR3 spans 13 amino acids. CDR3 amino acids: CASSFTENTEAFF. DNA for the CDR3: TGTGCCAGCAGTTTTACAGAGAACACTGAAGCTTTCTTT.

This chain uses TRBV5-5 with TRBJ1-1; D not resolved. V lost 7 bases and J 4 bases, leaving 8 bases between the germline ends. Germline V gives CDR1 SGHKS, CDR2 YYEKEE (reference sequence). The CDR3 sequence is 11 residues long. This chain's CDR3 is CASSTGTEAFF. In DNA, the CDR3 is TGTGCCAGCTCCACCGGCACTGAAGCTTTCTTT.

V is TRBV5-1 and J is TRBJ1-1, with D possibly matching TRBD1 (5 bases). Per the germline V gene, CDR1 is SGHRS and CDR2 is YFSETQ. CDR3 size: 13 residues. Trimming cost V 3 bases and J 3 bases, with 9 bases left between them. This chain's CDR3 is CASSYRQYTEAFF. Written as DNA, the CDR3 is TGCGCCAGCAGCTATAGACAGTACACTGAAGCTTTCTTT.

The chain links TRBV12-3 or TRBV12-4 to TRBJ2-5, with 8 bases lining up with TRBD2. The CDR3 runs to 13 residues. Trimming cost V 6 bases and J 4 bases; bases outside gene matches: 4. The CDR3 here is CASSLAGGETQYF. CDR3 nucleotide sequence: TGTGCCAGCAGCCTAGCGGGTGGAGAGACCCAGTACTTC.

This clone has more than one count but fewer than ten. The CDR3: CASRPQGFNGYTF. CDR3 DNA: TGTGCCAGCAGGCCACAGGGGTTCAATGGCTACACCTTC. The J gene is TRBJ1-2, the V gene TRBV7-8; the match to TRBD1 covers 7 bases. The V gene's germline CDR1 is SGHVS and CDR2 FQNEAQ. V lost 6 bases and J lost 6; bases outside the gene matches: 7. The CDR3 has 13 amino acids.

The rearrangement joins TRBV21-1 to TRBJ1-2; the DNA was not used to check the table's D call, TRBD1. TRBV21-1 is flagged as a pseudogene. The CDR3 consists of 16 residues. The CDR3 DNA follows: TGTGCCAGCAGCAAAGCTAGGACAGTAATTCTCTATGGCTACACCTTC. The encoded protein is CASSKARTVILYGYTF.

The V gene is TRBV5-1, the J gene TRBJ2-1; weak D call: TRBD2 (6 bases). The V gene lost 3 bases and the J gene lost 9 bases, with 10 bases spanning the gap. The CDR3 loop spans 12 amino acids. Germline V CDR1 and CDR2: SGHRS, YFSETQ. The CDR3 DNA reads as TGCGCCAGCAGCTGGACTATGGCTGAGCAGTTCTTC. Protein: CASSWTMAEQFF.

The chain links TRBV5-4 to TRBJ1-1; D is unclear. This CDR3 has 17 residues. Trimming left V 3 bases short and J 0 bases short, with 18 bases between. The germline CDR1 and CDR2 sequences are SGHNT and YYREEE (reference sequence). This chain's CDR3 is CASSSKKLFSVNTEAFF. The CDR3 bases are TGTGCCAGCAGCTCAAAGAAATTATTTTCGGTGAACACTGAAGCTTTCTTT.

The chain uses TRBV19 and TRBJ1-5; TRBD1 agrees at 7 bases. The germline V gene has CDR1 LNHDA and CDR2 SQIVND (reference sequence). The CDR3 covers 15 residues. With V trimmed by 6 bases and J by 0 bases, 5 bases remained unmatched. CDR3 amino acids: CASRGTDLSNQPQHF. DNA for the CDR3: TGTGCCAGTAGGGGGACAGACCTTAGCAATCAGCCCCAGCATTTT.

The gene calls are TRBV9 and TRBJ2-3; 8 nucleotides line up with TRBD2. Germline CDR1 SGDLS, CDR2 YYNGEE. The CDR3 extends over 21 amino acids. The V gene end was trimmed by 0 bases and the J gene end by 1 base; junction bases not matched to a gene: 19. The CDR3 here is CASSVGVGSGRELDRTDTQYF. The CDR3 DNA sequence: TGTGCCAGCAGCGTAGGGGTAGGGAGCGGGAGAGAACTCGACCGCACAGATACGCAGTATTTT.

The chain employs TRBV3-1 (or the pseudogene TRBV3-2) and TRBJ2-2, with TRBD2 identical over 12 bases. This CDR3 is built from 17 residues. Germline V CDR1 and CDR2: LGHDT, YNNKEL (reference sequence). J lost 6 bases, V lost 6 bases, and 11 bases had no gene match. The chain's CDR3 is CASSPEYSSGRAGELFF. CDR3 DNA sequence: TGTGCCAGCAGTCCAGAGTATTCTAGCGGGAGGGCCGGGGAGCTGTTTTTT.

This chain joins TRBV2 and TRBJ2-1, with D possibly TRBD2 on 5 matching bases. V was shortened by 6 bases and J by 12 bases, with 21 bases between the two germline ends. Germline V CDR1 and CDR2: SNHLY, FYNNEI. The CDR3 is made up of 14 amino acids. The chain's CDR3 is CASSPRTPGYGQFF. The DNA for the CDR3 is TGTGCCAGCAGCCCCCGGACCCCGGGGTACGGGCAGTTCTTC.

This chain links TRBV5-1 with TRBJ2-2; 7 bases line up with TRBD2. Trimming cost V 2 bases and J 1 base; bases outside gene matches: 2. The CDR3 length is 15 residues. CDR1 and CDR2 (germline): SGHRS, YFSETQ. The CDR3 nucleotides are TGCGCCAGCAGCTTTAGCGGGTTGAACACCGGGGAGCTGTTTTTT. This gives the protein CASSFSGLNTGELFF.

This clone was observed a single time. The rearrangement joins TRBV15 to TRBJ1-5; D ambiguous. This CDR3 is built from 17 residues. Trimming left V 4 bases short and J 0 bases short, with 16 bases between. In germline, CDR1 is LNHNV, CDR2 YYDKDF (reference sequence). The CDR3 DNA reads TGTGCCACCAGCACCGCCCCTGTGACACATAGCAATCAGCCCCAGCATTTT. Its protein product is CATSTAPVTHSNQPQHF.

The chain couples TRBV5-1 to TRBJ1-3, with 8 bases fitting TRBD1. The J segment lost 6 bases and the V segment lost 3 bases, leaving 8 bases of the junction unmatched. This CDR3 region has 15 residues. The germline CDR1 and CDR2 sequences are SGHRS and YFSETQ. CDR3: CASSSTDRVVNTIYF. The CDR3 nucleotides are TGCGCCAGCAGCTCGACGGACAGGGTCGTAAACACCATATATTTT.

This sequence joins TRBV7-2 and TRBJ2-1; no clear D. This CDR3 is built from 15 residues. The germline gives CDR1 SGHTA, CDR2 FQGNSA. The ends were cut back, 1 base at V and 0 bases at J, with 7 bases in the middle. Here the CDR3 DNA reads TGTGCCAGCAGCTTAGGGGCTGCCTCCTACAATGAGCAGTTCTTC. It specifies CASSLGAASYNEQFF.

V gene TRBV7-3 combines with J gene TRBJ2-1; D call uncertain. The CDR3 runs to 15 residues. Per germline, CDR1 SGHTA and CDR2 FQGTGA. V shed 2 bases and J shed 0 bases, with 8 bases lying between them. The chain's CDR3 is CASSLQPSSYNEQFF. CDR3 in DNA: TGTGCCAGCAGCTTACAGCCTAGCTCCTACAATGAGCAGTTCTTC.

This clone was detected only a few times. This chain uses TRBV7-6 with TRBJ1-2; 8 bases line up with TRBD1. Losses at the gene ends were 1 base for V and 0 bases for J; bases not matched to a gene: 10. Germline V CDR1 and CDR2: SGHVS, FNYEAQ. The CDR3 covers 18 residues. The CDR3 protein is CASSLGHRTGTTNYGYTF. The CDR3 nucleotides read TGTGCCAGCAGCTTAGGCCACAGGACAGGGACGACTAACTATGGCTACACCTTC.

The rearrangement links TRBV18 to TRBJ2-7; D remains unclear. The CDR3 is 14 amino acids. The ends were cut back, 3 bases at V and 4 bases at J, with 13 bases in the middle. The germline gives CDR1 KGHSH, CDR2 LQKENI. CDR3 protein: CASSPFPSGYEQYF. CDR3 coding DNA: TGTGCCAGCTCACCTTTCCCTTCGGGTTACGAGCAGTACTTC.

The V call is TRBV5-1, the J call TRBJ1-2; 9 positions agree with TRBD1. Losses at the gene ends were 6 bases for V and 10 bases for J; bases not matched to a gene: 13. Germline CDR1 is SGHRS and CDR2 is YFSETQ. CDR3 length: 14 residues. The CDR3 loop reads CASTQGGQGGFYTF. The DNA for the CDR3 is TGCGCCAGCACCCAAGGGGGACAGGGAGGCTTCTACACCTTC.

The rearrangement joins TRBV14 to TRBJ2-3; 10 bases fit TRBD2. Germline lookup yields CDR1 SGHDN and CDR2 FVKESK. CDR3 length: 16 residues. Trimming took 1 base from V and 5 from J; bases not matched to a gene: 6. CDR3 region: CASSQGGSGRLDTQYF. DNA for the CDR3: TGTGCCAGCAGCCAAGGAGGTAGCGGGAGGTTAGATACGCAGTATTTT.

The chain links TRBV5-1 to TRBJ2-7; a possible D gene is TRBD1 (6 bases). In germline, CDR1 is SGHRS, CDR2 YFSETQ. The CDR3 spans 15 residues. Trimming cost V 5 bases and J 0 bases, with 15 bases left between them. CDR3 loop: CASRAGQFSSYEQYF. The CDR3 DNA reads as TGCGCCAGCAGGGCCGGACAGTTTAGCTCCTACGAGCAGTACTTC.

This clone is a singleton in its sample. The J gene is TRBJ2-7, the V gene TRBV3-1 (or the pseudogene TRBV3-2); the D gene is possibly TRBD1 (5 bases). Germline assignment: CDR1 LGHDT and CDR2 YNNKEL (reference sequence). Trimming removed 2 bases at V and 7 bases at J, with 9 bases between. The CDR3 has 12 amino acids. The CDR3 protein is CASSQLDREQYF. The DNA for the CDR3 is TGTGCCAGCAGCCAATTAGACAGAGAGCAGTACTTC.

The chain carries TRBV5-1 and TRBJ2-3, with TRBD1 matching over 7 bases. With 0 bases clipped from V and 4 bases from J, the junction kept 5 bases outside the gene matches. CDR1 SGHRS and CDR2 YFSETQ come from the germline V gene. The length of the CDR3 is 15 residues. CDR3 region: CASSLVGGRADTQYF. Here the CDR3 DNA reads TGCGCCAGCAGCTTGGTAGGGGGCCGGGCAGATACGCAGTATTTT.